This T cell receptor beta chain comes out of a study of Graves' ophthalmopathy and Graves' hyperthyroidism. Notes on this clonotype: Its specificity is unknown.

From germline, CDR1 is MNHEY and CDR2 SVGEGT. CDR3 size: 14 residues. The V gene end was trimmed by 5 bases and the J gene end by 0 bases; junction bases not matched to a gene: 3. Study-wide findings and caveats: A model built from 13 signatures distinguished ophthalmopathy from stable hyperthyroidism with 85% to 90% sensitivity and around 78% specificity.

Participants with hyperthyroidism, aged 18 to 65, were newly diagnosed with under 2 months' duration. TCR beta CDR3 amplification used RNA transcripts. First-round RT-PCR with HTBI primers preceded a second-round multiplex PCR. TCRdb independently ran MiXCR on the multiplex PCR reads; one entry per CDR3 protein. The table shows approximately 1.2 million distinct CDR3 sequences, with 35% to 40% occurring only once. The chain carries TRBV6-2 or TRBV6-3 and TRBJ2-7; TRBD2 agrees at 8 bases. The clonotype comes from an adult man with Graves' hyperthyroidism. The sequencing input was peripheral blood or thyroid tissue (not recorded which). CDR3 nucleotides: TGTGCCAGCAGTAACCGGGGGGGCTCCTACGAGCAGTACTTC. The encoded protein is CASSNRGGSYEQYF.